These 17 T cell receptor beta chains came from one sample sequenced in a study of blood T cell repertoires in COVID-19. TCRdb keeps only in-frame clones here, not all; method: immunoSEQ multiplex PCR. The sample has 300,000 to 450,000 clones; roughly 87% are singletons. The specimen was PBMCs or T cells enriched from blood (not recorded which). These receptors came from a woman in her 30s who had recovered from COVID-19.

The J gene is TRBJ1-6, the V gene TRBV13; D is undetermined. From germline, CDR1 is PRHDT and CDR2 FYEKMQ (reference sequence). Trimming shortened V by 6 bases and J by 10 bases, and 13 bases separated the two germline ends. There are 13 residues in the CDR3. CDR3 coding DNA: TGTGCCAGCAGGTGGAGGGTAAACTCACCCCTCCACTTT. This sequence encodes CASRWRVNSPLHF. Combining the CDR3 with reference TRBV13 and TRBJ1-6 gives the whole variable domain AAGVIQSPRHLIKEKRETATLKCYPIPRHDTVYWYQQGPGQDPQFLISFYEKMQSDKGSIPDRFSAQQFSDYHSELNMSSLELGDSALYFCASRWRVNSPLHFGNGTRLTVT.

CDR3 sequence reads: CASSQVYRGPANEKLFF. DNA of the CDR3: TGCGCCAGCAGCCAAGTCTACAGGGGGCCGGCTAATGAAAAACTGTTTTTT. The rearrangement joins TRBV4-1 to TRBJ1-4; 9 bases map to TRBD1. Germline CDR1 MGHRA, CDR2 YSYEKL. CDR3 length: 17 amino acids. Trimming took 1 base from V and 3 from J; bases not matched to a gene: 6.

The chain uses TRBV4-1 and TRBJ2-7, with TRBD2 matching over 9 bases. The germline V gene has CDR1 MGHRA and CDR2 YSYEKL. The V segment lost 2 bases and the J segment 0 bases; nucleotides outside the gene matches: 2. The CDR3 runs 15 residues. CDR3 protein: CASSQSGGRSYEQYF. The CDR3 DNA sequence: TGCGCCAGCAGCCAAAGCGGGGGGCGCTCCTACGAGCAGTACTTC.

This clone has only one observation. V gene TRBV29-1 combines with J gene TRBJ1-2; a possible D gene is TRBD1 (5 bases). The CDR3 consists of 12 residues. Deletions cut 4 bases from V and 8 bases from J, with 14 bases between. The germline V gene has CDR1 SQVTM and CDR2 ANQGSEA. The CDR3 spells CSVAFRGVGYTF. As DNA, the CDR3 is TGCAGCGTTGCTTTTCGGGGGGTAGGCTACACCTTC.

The V gene is TRBV5-6, the J gene TRBJ1-5, with a tentative D call TRBD1 (6 bases). V lost 2 bases and J 0 bases, leaving 12 bases between the germline ends. The germline V gene has CDR1 SGHDT and CDR2 YYEEEE. The CDR3 has 16 amino acids. The CDR3 nucleotides read TGTGCCAGCAGCTTCAGGGGAGGGTATAGCAATCAGCCCCAGCATTTT. This sequence encodes CASSFRGGYSNQPQHF.

This rearrangement joins TRBV7-2 to TRBJ1-1; 8 nucleotides match TRBD1. The ends lost 5 bases at V and 13 bases at J; junction bases unmatched: 9. From germline, CDR1 is SGHTA and CDR2 FQGNSA. The CDR3 length is 12 residues. CDR3 loop: CASSQRTGWGFF. For the CDR3, the DNA is TGTGCCAGCAGCCAAAGGACAGGGTGGGGTTTCTTT.

The J gene is TRBJ2-1, the V gene TRBV20-1; 7 nucleotides align to TRBD1. The V and J ends lost 3 bases and 4 bases, in that order; junction bases with no gene match: 3. The CDR3 contains 13 residues. Germline V gene lookup returns CDR1 DFQATT and CDR2 SNEGSKA (reference sequence). The CDR3 DNA reads TGCAGTGCTAGTCGGGACAGTTACAATGAGCAGTTCTTC. It is translated as CSASRDSYNEQFF.

The chain has TRBV28 and TRBJ2-3, with 8 bases lining up with TRBD1. V shed 7 bases and J 1 base; nucleotides not matched to a gene: 4. CDR1 is MDHEN and CDR2 is SYDVKM in the germline V gene. The length of the CDR3 is 14 residues. The CDR3 sequence: CASTPTGGTDTQYF. In nucleotides, the CDR3 is TGTGCCAGCACCCCGACAGGGGGCACAGATACGCAGTATTTT.

This chain joins TRBV7-2 and TRBJ1-1; D is ambiguous. Germline V gives CDR1 SGHTA, CDR2 FQGNSA. The CDR3 totals 15 residues. The V and J ends lost 1 base and 2 bases respectively, with 11 bases between them. CDR3 in DNA: TGTGCCAGCAGCTTAGAAAGTCAGGTTAACACTGAAGCTTTCTTT. This gives the protein CASSLESQVNTEAFF.

This chain links TRBV10-1 with TRBJ1-1, with D possibly matching TRBD1 (5 bases). The CDR3 totals 13 residues. Germline V gene lookup returns CDR1 WNHNN and CDR2 SYGVQD (reference sequence). V gave up 3 bases and J gave up 5 bases, with 10 bases separating them. DNA of the CDR3: TGCGCCAGCAGTGACGGGAGGGGTACTGAAGCTTTCTTT. This codes for CASSDGRGTEAFF.

This rearrangement joins TRBV27 to TRBJ2-2; TRBD1 agrees at 9 bases. Germline CDR1 and CDR2: MNHEY and SMNVEV (reference sequence). The CDR3 loop spans 13 amino acids. The J segment lost 4 bases and the V segment lost 8 bases, leaving 2 bases of the junction unmatched. The DNA of the CDR3 is TGTGCCAGCGACAGGGGGGGCACCGGGGAGCTGTTTTTT. Protein sequence: CASDRGGTGELFF.

The chain uses TRBV19 and TRBJ1-3; the match to TRBD1 covers 11 bases. CDR3 size: 18 residues. The germline CDR1 and CDR2 sequences are LNHDA and SQIVND (reference sequence). The V segment lost 10 bases and the J segment 4 bases; nucleotides outside the gene matches: 18. CDR3 in amino acids: CATKQAIGQGAYGNTIYF. The CDR3 region has the DNA TGTGCCACAAAGCAAGCGATCGGACAGGGGGCATACGGAAACACCATATATTTT.

V gene TRBV3-1 (or the pseudogene TRBV3-2) combines with J gene TRBJ1-2, with D possibly matching TRBD1 (5 bases). V dropped 4 bases and J dropped 8 bases, with 14 bases sitting between them. The germline V gene encodes CDR1 LGHDT and CDR2 YNNKEL (reference sequence). The CDR3 totals 13 residues. This CDR3 reads CASSPLTGSGYTF. CDR3 bases: TGTGCCAGCAGCCCCCTCACAGGCAGCGGCTACACCTTC.

The chain joins TRBV7-6 to TRBJ2-1; TRBD1 aligns across 9 bases. The germline CDR1 and CDR2 sequences are SGHVS and FNYEAQ. The V and J ends lost 5 bases and 10 bases, in that order; junction bases with no gene match: 9. The CDR3 consists of 14 residues. The CDR3 nucleotides are TGTGCCAGCAGCGTCCGGGACAGGGAAAAAGAGCAGTTCTTC. It encodes CASSVRDREKEQFF.

The chain has TRBV5-1 and TRBJ1-1, with D unresolved. V lost 0 bases and J 4 bases, leaving 7 bases between the germline ends. Looked up from germline, CDR1 is SGHRS and CDR2 is YFSETQ. CDR3 length equals 13 residues. CDR3 in DNA: TGCGCCAGCAGCTTGGTTCGGGGCACTGAAGCTTTCTTT. It specifies CASSLVRGTEAFF.

J is TRBJ1-1 and V is TRBV28; the D is unclear. V was shortened by 6 bases and J by 7 bases, with 12 bases between the two germline ends. The germline V gene encodes CDR1 MDHEN and CDR2 SYDVKM. This CDR3 contains 12 residues. CDR3 bases: TGTGCCAGCAGCCCCCTGGCGGGTGAAGCTTTCTTT. Translation: CASSPLAGEAFF.

CDR3 in amino acids: CASSLVLGGGAADTQYF. The CDR3 coding sequence is TGTGCCAGCAGCTTGGTTTTGGGCGGGGGGGCTGCAGATACGCAGTATTTT. The rearrangement uses TRBV5-4 and TRBJ2-3; 9 positions match TRBD2. The CDR3 consists of 17 residues. V was pared by 0 bases and J by 4 bases, with 9 bases of the junction left unmatched. Germline CDR1 reads SGHNT; CDR2 reads YYREEE (reference sequence). Full variable domain (outside the CDR3, taken from reference TRBV5-4 and TRBJ2-3): ETGVTQSPTHLIKTRGQQVTLRCSSQSGHNTVSWYQQALGQGPQFIFQYYREEENGRGNFPPRFSGLQFPNYSSELNVNALELDDSALYLCASSLVLGGGAADTQYFGPGTRLTVL.